Detailed here is one T cell receptor beta chain. Germline V gene sequence: CDR1 DFQATT, CDR2 SNEGSKA (reference sequence). The germline V and J ends were trimmed by 0 bases and 2 bases, with 5 bases remaining between them. The CDR3 contains 13 residues. CD8+ and CD4+ T cells taken from blood had their TCR beta sequenced. This sample is part of a study of CD8 T cells in Susac syndrome. Random hexamers primed reverse transcription of 0.5 to 1 ug RNA. A single record per CDR3 protein comes from TCRdb applying MiXCR to the immunoSEQ multiplex PCR reads. The sample shows 150,000 to 190,000 distinct CDR3 sequences, roughly 95% of them seen only once.

The specimen was CD8+ T cells from PBMCs. The clonotype originates from a human donor with multiple sclerosis. The chain employs TRBV20-1 and TRBJ2-1; no definite D call. The CDR3 nucleotides are TGCAGTGCTAGAGATTGGACCTACAATGAGCAGTTCTTC. Its protein product is CSARDWTYNEQFF.